What follows are 22 T cell receptor beta chains derived from one specimen sequenced in a study of blood T cell repertoires in COVID-19. Sequencing used immunoSEQ multiplex PCR; TCRdb keeps in-frame clones, though not all of them. The table includes about 310,000 clones, approximately 83% detected once. Material for sequencing was PBMCs or T cells enriched from blood (not recorded which). The receptor set was obtained from a man aged 25-45 years who had recovered from COVID-19.

This clone occurred a few times. The chain is built from TRBV5-4 and TRBJ1-6, with TRBD1 identical over 7 bases. CDR3 length: 15 amino acids. Germline CDR1 SGHNT, CDR2 YYREEE (reference sequence). V trimming: 4 bases; J trimming: 7 bases; junction bases outside the gene matches: 8. The CDR3 here is CASSPPPGQNSPLHF. CDR3 nucleotides: TGTGCCAGCAGCCCACCCCCGGGACAGAATTCACCCCTCCACTTT. The entire variable domain, with the rest obtained from reference TRBV5-4 and TRBJ1-6, is as follows: ETGVTQSPTHLIKTRGQQVTLRCSSQSGHNTVSWYQQALGQGPQFIFQYYREEENGRGNFPPRFSGLQFPNYSSELNVNALELDDSALYLCASSPPPGQNSPLHFGNGTRLTVT.

This chain links TRBV20-1 with TRBJ2-7; the match to TRBD2 covers 14 bases. The germline V gene encodes CDR1 DFQATT and CDR2 SNEGSKA (reference sequence). The CDR3 length is 21 residues. Trimming took 3 bases from V and 1 from J; bases not matched to a gene: 20. CDR3 residues: CSASPGLFGRGTSGGSYEQYF. The CDR3 DNA sequence: TGCAGTGCTAGTCCGGGATTGTTCGGCAGGGGGACTAGCGGGGGATCCTACGAGCAGTACTTC.

This sequence joins TRBV2 and TRBJ2-1, with TRBD2 matching over 9 bases. After removal of 2 bases from V and 7 bases from J, the junction contained 6 bases not matched to a gene. Germline V gene sequence: CDR1 SNHLY, CDR2 FYNNEI. This CDR3 contains 15 residues. The DNA for the CDR3 is TGTGCCAGCAGTGAACTAGCGGGGAGGGGGAATGAGCAGTTCTTC. Amino acid sequence: CASSELAGRGNEQFF.

This clone was counted a single time. The rearrangement joins TRBV6-6 to TRBJ2-7; D may be TRBD2 (7 bases). The CDR3 extends over 13 amino acids. Germline V CDR1 and CDR2: MNHNY, SVGAGI (reference sequence). With 9 bases removed from V and 3 bases from J, the gap between germline ends came to 15 bases. The CDR3 loop reads CASVPGGHYEQYF. The CDR3 coding sequence is TGTGCCAGTGTCCCGGGGGGCCACTACGAGCAGTACTTC.

V is TRBV11-3 and J is TRBJ2-2, with D possibly matching TRBD1 (5 bases). CDR1 and CDR2 from the germline V gene are SGHNT and YENEEA. Trimming removed 4 bases at V and 4 bases at J, with 13 bases between. This CDR3 contains 15 residues. CDR3 amino acids: CASSYGHGGTGELFF. The CDR3 nucleotides are TGTGCCAGCAGCTATGGACATGGTGGCACCGGGGAGCTGTTTTTT.

In DNA form, the CDR3 reads TGCGCCAGCAGCTTGGAAGGCCGGGAAAGGGAGACCCAGTACTTC. It translates to CASSLEGRERETQYF. The J gene is TRBJ2-5, the V gene TRBV5-1; D is possibly TRBD2 (5 bases). The CDR3 totals 15 residues. Trimming took 0 bases from V and 5 from J, leaving 14 bases between them. Germline assignment: CDR1 SGHRS and CDR2 YFSETQ.

This clone was observed a single time. The chain joins TRBV5-1 to TRBJ1-1; the match to TRBD1 covers 7 bases. This CDR3 has 14 amino acids. Germline CDR1 and CDR2: SGHRS and YFSETQ. The V and J ends lost 2 bases and 5 bases, in that order; junction bases with no gene match: 6. The CDR3 DNA follows: TGCGCCAGCAGCTTATCACAGGGGAGGACTGAAGCTTTCTTT. Encoded protein: CASSLSQGRTEAFF.

The genes are TRBV4-1 and TRBJ1-4; tentatively, D is TRBD1 (6 bases). V lost 4 bases and J lost 5, with 20 bases in between. The CDR3 contains 17 residues. Germline CDR1 reads MGHRA; CDR2 reads YSYEKL. CDR3 protein: CASSPLEGGGANEKLFF. CDR3 DNA sequence: TGCGCCAGCAGCCCTCTCGAGGGGGGGGGTGCGAATGAAAAACTGTTTTTT.

The chain joins TRBV6-2 or TRBV6-3 to TRBJ2-7; D not certain. Germline lookup yields CDR1 MNHEY and CDR2 SVGEGT. The CDR3 length is 12 residues. Deletions cut 4 bases from V and 1 base from J, with 5 bases between. The CDR3 here is CASSFRSYEQYF. CDR3 DNA sequence: TGTGCCAGCAGTTTCCGTTCCTACGAGCAGTACTTC.

This chain uses TRBV5-1 with TRBJ2-5; 12 bases align to TRBD2. This CDR3 comprises 17 residues. Germline V gene sequence: CDR1 SGHRS, CDR2 YFSETQ. Losses at the gene ends were 0 bases for V and 5 bases for J; bases not matched to a gene: 8. This CDR3 is CASSLASSGGALETQYF. In DNA form, the CDR3 reads TGCGCCAGCAGCTTGGCCTCTAGCGGGGGGGCCCTCGAGACCCAGTACTTC.

J is TRBJ2-5 and V is TRBV6-2 or TRBV6-3, with D possibly matching TRBD2 (5 bases). V lost 5 bases and J 5 bases, leaving 15 bases between the germline ends. The CDR3 totals 14 residues. Germline lookup yields CDR1 MNHEY and CDR2 SVGEGT. CDR3 coding DNA: TGTGCCAGCAGTCCACGGATAGCGCGGGAGACCCAGTACTTC. It is translated as CASSPRIARETQYF.

The chain couples TRBV6-5 to TRBJ2-5; 7 positions agree with TRBD1. The CDR3 has 14 amino acids. Germline CDR1 is MNHEY and CDR2 is SVGAGI. The V segment lost 6 bases and the J segment 5 bases; nucleotides outside the gene matches: 9. The CDR3 DNA follows: TGTGCCAGCAGATCACAGGGGTCGGGGGAGACCCAGTACTTC. Translation: CASRSQGSGETQYF.

This sequence joins TRBV15 and TRBJ2-4; D might be TRBD2 (6 bases). This CDR3 contains 15 residues. V lost 4 bases and J 0 bases, leaving 10 bases between the germline ends. Germline V gene data show CDR1 as LNHNV and CDR2 as YYDKDF (reference sequence). CDR3 coding DNA: TGTGCCACCAGCACCGAGGGACTAGCCAAAAACATTCAGTACTTC. Translation gives CATSTEGLAKNIQYF.

V is TRBV7-2 and J is TRBJ1-1, with unresolved D. The CDR3 runs to 15 residues. V was pared by 2 bases and J by 1 base, with 11 bases between. CDR1 SGHTA and CDR2 FQGNSA come from the germline V gene. CDR3 loop: CASSLQEGGNTEAFF. CDR3 nucleotide sequence: TGTGCCAGCAGCTTACAAGAGGGCGGGAACACTGAAGCTTTCTTT. Combining the CDR3 with reference TRBV7-2 and TRBJ1-1 gives the whole variable domain GAGVSQSPSNKVTEKGKDVELRCDPISGHTALYWYRQSLGQGLEFLIYFQGNSAPDKSGLPSDRFSAERTGGSVSTLTIQRTQQEDSAVYLCASSLQEGGNTEAFFGQGTRLTVV.

This clone was recorded once. The rearrangement joins TRBV19 to TRBJ2-1; 11 bases map to TRBD2. J gave up 2 bases and V 4 bases, and 7 bases lay outside the gene matches. The CDR3 is made up of 17 amino acids. Germline CDR1 is LNHDA and CDR2 is SQIVND (reference sequence). The CDR3 region has the DNA TGTGCCAGTAGTACGCGACTAGCGGGGATTGCCTACAATGAGCAGTTCTTC. Translated: CASSTRLAGIAYNEQFF.

The chain carries TRBV2 and TRBJ1-4, with 7 bases lining up with TRBD1. The CDR3 covers 14 residues. Trimming removed 7 bases from V and 8 bases from J; junction bases left unmatched: 10. The germline V gene has CDR1 SNHLY and CDR2 FYNNEI. The CDR3 region is CASNEQGMLEKLFF. CDR3 sequence (DNA): TGTGCCAGCAACGAACAGGGGATGTTGGAAAAACTGTTTTTT.

The chain carries TRBV5-4 and TRBJ2-7; 8 nucleotides align to TRBD2. CDR3 length equals 15 residues. V shed 0 bases, J shed 6 bases, and the junction held 8 bases outside the gene matches. CDR1 and CDR2 from the germline V gene are SGHNT and YYREEE (reference sequence). Here the CDR3 reads CASSLATGGSREQYF. As DNA, the CDR3 is TGTGCCAGCAGCTTGGCCACGGGGGGGTCCCGCGAGCAGTACTTC.

This clone appeared once. This sequence joins TRBV2 and TRBJ2-3, with TRBD2 identical over 10 bases. Germline trimming cut 2 bases from V and 5 bases from J; bases unmatched to any gene: 13. CDR1 is SNHLY, CDR2 FYNNEI, per germline. The CDR3 sequence is 18 residues long. The CDR3 reads CASSESLPSGGKGDTQYF. CDR3 coding DNA: TGTGCCAGCAGTGAAAGTCTGCCTAGCGGGGGAAAGGGAGATACGCAGTATTTT.

J is TRBJ1-4 and V is TRBV30, with D uncertain. CDR3 length equals 13 residues. V lost 2 bases and J lost 8, with 12 bases in between. Germline CDR1 and CDR2: GTSNPN and SVGIG (reference sequence). CDR3 protein: CAWSSGNREKLFF. For the CDR3, the DNA is TGTGCCTGGAGTTCGGGAAATCGGGAAAAACTGTTTTTT.

Comments on this clone: A junction end diverges from the germline sequence, so it may reflect a read error. This rearrangement joins TRBV7-3 to TRBJ2-5; the match to TRBD1 covers 7 bases. Germline CDR1 is SGHTA and CDR2 is FQGTGA. The CDR3 contains 16 residues. The CDR3 nucleotides read TGTGCCAGCAGTCATCTGACAGGGTTTGTCCAACAGACCCAGTACTTC. This translates into CASSHLTGFVQQTQYF.

This clone was seen only once. The chain combines TRBV7-3 with TRBJ1-1; the match to TRBD1 covers 9 bases. The germline V gene has CDR1 SGHTA and CDR2 FQGTGA. The CDR3 length is 15 residues. The trim removed 5 bases at V and 1 base at J, leaving 5 bases unmatched. In DNA, the CDR3 is TGTGCCAGCAGCATCCACAGGGGGCGGAACACTGAAGCTTTCTTT. Its protein is CASSIHRGRNTEAFF.

A note on this clone: Germline and junction disagree at one end, which may indicate a read error. The J gene is TRBJ1-1, the V gene TRBV5-5; tentative D call: TRBD1 (5 bases). From germline, CDR1 is SGHKS and CDR2 YYEKEE (reference sequence). There are 13 residues in the CDR3. CDR3 sequence reads: CASSLGARSEAFF. CDR3 nucleotide sequence: TGTGCCAGCAGCTTAGGGGCCCGCTCTGAGGCTTTCTTT.